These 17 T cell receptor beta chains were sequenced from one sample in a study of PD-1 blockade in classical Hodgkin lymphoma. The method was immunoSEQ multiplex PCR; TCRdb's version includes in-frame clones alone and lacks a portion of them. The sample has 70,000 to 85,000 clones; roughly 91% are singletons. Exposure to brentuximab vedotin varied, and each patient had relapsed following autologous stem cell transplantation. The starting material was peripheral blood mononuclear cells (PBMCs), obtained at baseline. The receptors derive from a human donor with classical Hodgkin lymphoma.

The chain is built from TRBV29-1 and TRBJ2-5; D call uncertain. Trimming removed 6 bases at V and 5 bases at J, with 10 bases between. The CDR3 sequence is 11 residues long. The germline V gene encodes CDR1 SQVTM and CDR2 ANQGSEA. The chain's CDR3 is CSVAVGETQYF. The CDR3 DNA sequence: TGCAGCGTAGCTGTTGGGGAGACCCAGTACTTC. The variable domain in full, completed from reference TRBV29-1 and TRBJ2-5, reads SAVISQKPSRDICQRGTSLTIQCQVDSQVTMMFWYRQQPGQSLTLIATANQGSEATYESGFVIDKFPISRPNLTFSTLTVSNMSPEDSSIYLCSVAVGETQYFGPGTRLLVL.

CDR3: CASTDLLGDRWGEQFF. The CDR3 DNA sequence: TGTGCCAGCACCGACCTATTGGGTGACCGTTGGGGTGAGCAGTTCTTC. This chain connects TRBV11-1 to TRBJ2-1; D call uncertain. Trimming shortened V by 7 bases and J by 9 bases, and 25 bases separated the two germline ends. Germline V gene lookup returns CDR1 SGHAT and CDR2 FQDESV (reference sequence). The CDR3 totals 16 residues.

The CDR3 protein is CASSPSTQGGLNEKLFF. CDR3 DNA: TGTGCCAGCAGCCCGTCGACCCAGGGGGGACTTAATGAAAAACTGTTTTTT. The rearrangement uses TRBV5-7 and TRBJ1-4, with 7 bases identical to TRBD1. TRBV5-7 is reported as an ORF; its role is uncertain. This CDR3 comprises 17 residues. V shed 4 bases, J shed 4 bases, and the junction held 13 bases outside the gene matches.

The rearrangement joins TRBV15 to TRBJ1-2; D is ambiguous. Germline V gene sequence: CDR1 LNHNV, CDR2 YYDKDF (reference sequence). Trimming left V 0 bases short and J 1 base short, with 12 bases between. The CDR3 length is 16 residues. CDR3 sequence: CATSRDDKYNNYGYTF. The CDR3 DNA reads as TGTGCCACCAGCAGAGATGATAAGTATAATAACTATGGCTACACCTTC.

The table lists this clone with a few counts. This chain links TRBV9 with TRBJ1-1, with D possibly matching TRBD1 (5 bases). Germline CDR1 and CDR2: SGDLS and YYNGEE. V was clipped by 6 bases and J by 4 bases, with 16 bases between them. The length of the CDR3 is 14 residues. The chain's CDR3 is CASNPFGGSTEAFF. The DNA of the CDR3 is TGTGCCAGCAACCCTTTCGGGGGGAGCACTGAAGCTTTCTTT.

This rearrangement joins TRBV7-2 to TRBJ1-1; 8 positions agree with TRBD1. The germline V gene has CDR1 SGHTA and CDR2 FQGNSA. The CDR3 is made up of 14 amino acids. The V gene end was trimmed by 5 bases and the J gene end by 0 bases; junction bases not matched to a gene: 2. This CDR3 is CASSPGQVNTEAFF. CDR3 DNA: TGTGCCAGCAGCCCGGGACAGGTGAACACTGAAGCTTTCTTT.

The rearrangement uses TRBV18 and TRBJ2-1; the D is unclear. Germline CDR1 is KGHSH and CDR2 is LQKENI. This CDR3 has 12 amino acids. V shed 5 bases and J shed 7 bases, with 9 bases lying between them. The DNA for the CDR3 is TGTGCCAGCTCAGCCCGTCTTAATGAGCAGTTCTTC. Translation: CASSARLNEQFF.

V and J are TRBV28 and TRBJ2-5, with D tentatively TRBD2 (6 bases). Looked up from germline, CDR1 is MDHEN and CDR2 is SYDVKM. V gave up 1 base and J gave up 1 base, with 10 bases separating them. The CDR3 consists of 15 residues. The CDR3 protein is CASSLLERVQETQYF. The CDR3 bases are TGTGCCAGCAGTTTATTAGAGCGGGTCCAAGAGACCCAGTACTTC.

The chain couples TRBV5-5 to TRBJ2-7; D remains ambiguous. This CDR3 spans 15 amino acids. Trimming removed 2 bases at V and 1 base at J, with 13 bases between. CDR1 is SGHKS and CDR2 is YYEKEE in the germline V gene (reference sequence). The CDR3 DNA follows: TGTGCCAGCAGCTTAGTTCTGGGCCTTTCCTACGAGCAGTACTTC. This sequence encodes CASSLVLGLSYEQYF.

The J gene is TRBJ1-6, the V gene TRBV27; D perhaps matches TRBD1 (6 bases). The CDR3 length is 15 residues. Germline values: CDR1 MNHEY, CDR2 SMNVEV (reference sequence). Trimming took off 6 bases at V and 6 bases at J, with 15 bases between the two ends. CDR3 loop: CASRGPDSFNSPLHF. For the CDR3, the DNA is TGTGCCAGCAGGGGCCCGGACAGCTTTAATTCACCCCTCCACTTT.

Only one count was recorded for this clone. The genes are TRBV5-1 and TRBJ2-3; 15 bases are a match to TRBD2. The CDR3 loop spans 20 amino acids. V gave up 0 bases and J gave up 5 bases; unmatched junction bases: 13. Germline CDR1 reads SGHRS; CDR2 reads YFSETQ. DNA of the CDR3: TGCGCCAGCAGCTTGGGGAGGGCCGGGACTAGCGGGAGGCCGGGAGATACGCAGTATTTT. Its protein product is CASSLGRAGTSGRPGDTQYF.

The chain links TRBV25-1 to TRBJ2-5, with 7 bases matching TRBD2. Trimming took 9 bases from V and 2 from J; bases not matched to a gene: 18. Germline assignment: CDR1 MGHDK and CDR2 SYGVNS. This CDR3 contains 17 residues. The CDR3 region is CARTNAEPLAEQETQYF. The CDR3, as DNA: TGTGCCAGAACGAATGCGGAGCCTCTAGCGGAACAAGAGACCCAGTACTTC.

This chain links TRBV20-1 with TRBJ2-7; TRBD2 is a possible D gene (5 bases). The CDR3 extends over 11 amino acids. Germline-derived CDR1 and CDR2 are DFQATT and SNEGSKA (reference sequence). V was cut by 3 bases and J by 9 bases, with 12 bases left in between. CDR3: CSASVGVVQYF. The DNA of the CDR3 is TGCAGTGCTAGTGTCGGGGTGGTGCAGTACTTC.

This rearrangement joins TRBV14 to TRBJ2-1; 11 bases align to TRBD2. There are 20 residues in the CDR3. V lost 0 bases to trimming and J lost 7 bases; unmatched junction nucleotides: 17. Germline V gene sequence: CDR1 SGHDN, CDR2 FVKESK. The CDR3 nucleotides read TGTGCCAGCAGCCAAGATGAACCCATACTAGCGGGGGCTGTAGAGAATGAGCAGTTCTTC. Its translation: CASSQDEPILAGAVENEQFF.

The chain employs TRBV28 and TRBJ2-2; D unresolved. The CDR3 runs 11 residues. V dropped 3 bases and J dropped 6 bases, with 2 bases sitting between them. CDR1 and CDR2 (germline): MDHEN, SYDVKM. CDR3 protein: CASSFPGELFF. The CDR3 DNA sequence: TGTGCCAGCAGTTTTCCCGGGGAGCTGTTTTTT.

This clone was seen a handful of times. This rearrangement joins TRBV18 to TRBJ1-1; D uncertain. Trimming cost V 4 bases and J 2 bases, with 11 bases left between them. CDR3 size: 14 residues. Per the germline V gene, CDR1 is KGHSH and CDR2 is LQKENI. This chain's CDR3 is CASSRRPDNTEAFF. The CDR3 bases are TGTGCCAGCTCACGGAGACCCGACAACACTGAAGCTTTCTTT.

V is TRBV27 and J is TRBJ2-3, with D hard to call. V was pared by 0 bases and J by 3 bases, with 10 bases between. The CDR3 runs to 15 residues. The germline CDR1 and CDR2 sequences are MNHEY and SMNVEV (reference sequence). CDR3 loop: CASSLSFSPTDTQYF. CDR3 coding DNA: TGTGCCAGCAGTTTATCGTTTTCCCCGACAGATACGCAGTATTTT.